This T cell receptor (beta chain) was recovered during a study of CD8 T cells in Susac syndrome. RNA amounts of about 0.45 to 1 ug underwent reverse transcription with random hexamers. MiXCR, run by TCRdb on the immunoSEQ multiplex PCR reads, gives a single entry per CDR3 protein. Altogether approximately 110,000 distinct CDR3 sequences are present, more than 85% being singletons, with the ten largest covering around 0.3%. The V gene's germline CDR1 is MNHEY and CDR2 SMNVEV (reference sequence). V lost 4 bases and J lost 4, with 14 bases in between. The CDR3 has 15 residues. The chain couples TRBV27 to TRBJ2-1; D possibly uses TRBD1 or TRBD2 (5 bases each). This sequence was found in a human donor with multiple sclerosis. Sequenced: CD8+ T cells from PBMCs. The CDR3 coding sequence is TGTGCCAGCAGTTCGACCGGGACGGAATACAATGAGCAGTTCTTC. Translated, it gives CASSSTGTEYNEQFF.